The present T cell receptor (beta chain) was sequenced within a study of blood T cell repertoires in COVID-19. As for the study in general: Samples representing acute and convalescent COVID-19 were sourced from the United States, Italy and Spain. T cells, B-cell-depleted T cells, or PBMCs provided the cDNA or gDNA that served as material.

This clone was found a few times. From germline, CDR1 is ENHRY and CDR2 SYGVKD. The CDR3 runs to 15 residues. V lost 1 base and J lost 0, with 9 bases in between. Authors' processing steps: How many nucleated cells were present was estimated from reference gene primer amplification. The protocol was immunoSEQ multiplex PCR, while the TCRdb copy is restricted to in-frame clones and leaves out a portion. V and J calls and clone size follow that table, whereas D and trimming were derived from the DNA. This table has more than 150,000 clones, roughly 88% appearing once. The TCR comes from an elderly woman with acute or convalescent COVID-19. Material: peripheral blood. This chain uses TRBV10-3 with TRBJ1-1; D remains unclear. The CDR3 DNA reads as TGTGCCATCAGTGAGTTCGCAGATTTGAACACTGAAGCTTTCTTT. Its protein is CAISEFADLNTEAFF.